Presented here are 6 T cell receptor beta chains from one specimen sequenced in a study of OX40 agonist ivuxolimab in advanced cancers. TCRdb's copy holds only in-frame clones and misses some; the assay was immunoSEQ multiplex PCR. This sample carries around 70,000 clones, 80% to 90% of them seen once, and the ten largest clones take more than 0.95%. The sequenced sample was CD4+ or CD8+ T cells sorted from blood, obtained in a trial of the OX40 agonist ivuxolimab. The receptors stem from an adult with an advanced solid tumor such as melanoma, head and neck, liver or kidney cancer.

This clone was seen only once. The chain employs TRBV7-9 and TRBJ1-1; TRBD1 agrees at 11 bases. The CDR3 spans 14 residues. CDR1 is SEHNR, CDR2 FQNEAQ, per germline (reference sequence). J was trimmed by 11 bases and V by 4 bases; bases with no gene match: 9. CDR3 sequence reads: CASSSDGQGAGAFF. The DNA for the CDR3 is TGTGCCAGCAGCTCCGACGGACAGGGGGCAGGGGCTTTCTTT.

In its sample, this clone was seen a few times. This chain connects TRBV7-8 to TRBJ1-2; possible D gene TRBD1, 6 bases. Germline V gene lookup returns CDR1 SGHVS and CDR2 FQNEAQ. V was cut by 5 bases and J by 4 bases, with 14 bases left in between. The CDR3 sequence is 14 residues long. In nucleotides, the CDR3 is TGTGCCAGCAGCCCTACTGGACAGAGCTATGGCTACACCTTC. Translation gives CASSPTGQSYGYTF. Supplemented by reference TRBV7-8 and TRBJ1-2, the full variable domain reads GAGVSQSPRYKVAKRGQDVALRCDPISGHVSLFWYQQALGQGPEFLTYFQNEAQLDKSGLPSDRFFAERPEGSVSTLKIQRTQQEDSAVYLCASSPTGQSYGYTFGSGTRLTVV.

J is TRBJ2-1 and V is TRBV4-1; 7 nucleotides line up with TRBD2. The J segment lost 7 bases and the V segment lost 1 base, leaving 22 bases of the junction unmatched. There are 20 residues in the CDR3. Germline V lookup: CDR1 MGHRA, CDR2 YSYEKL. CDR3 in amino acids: CASSQAIGKRSGERRNEQFF. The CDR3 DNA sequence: TGCGCCAGCAGCCAAGCGATCGGAAAGAGGAGCGGGGAAAGAAGGAATGAGCAGTTCTTC.

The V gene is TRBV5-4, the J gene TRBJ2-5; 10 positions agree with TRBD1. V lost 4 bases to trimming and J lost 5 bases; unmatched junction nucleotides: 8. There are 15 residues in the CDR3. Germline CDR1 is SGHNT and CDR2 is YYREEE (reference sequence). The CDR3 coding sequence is TGTGCCAGCAGCCCTGGGACAGGGGCCGGGGAGACCCAGTACTTC. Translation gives CASSPGTGAGETQYF.

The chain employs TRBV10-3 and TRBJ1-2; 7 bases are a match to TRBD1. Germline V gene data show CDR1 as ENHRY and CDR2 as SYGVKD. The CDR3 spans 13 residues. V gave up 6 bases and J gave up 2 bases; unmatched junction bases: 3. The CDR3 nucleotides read TGTGCCATCAGCAGGGGGGGGAACTATGGCTACACCTTC. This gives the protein CAISRGGNYGYTF.

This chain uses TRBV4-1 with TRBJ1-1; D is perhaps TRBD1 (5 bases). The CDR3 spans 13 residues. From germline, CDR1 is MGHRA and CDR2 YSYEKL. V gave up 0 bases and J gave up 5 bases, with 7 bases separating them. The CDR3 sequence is CASSQERGTEAFF. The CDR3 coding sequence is TGCGCCAGCAGCCAAGAAAGGGGAACTGAAGCTTTCTTT.